The following is a TCR beta chain sequence with its context. This specimen belongs to a study of blood T cell repertoires in COVID-19. Study background: The origin of the acute and convalescent COVID-19 samples was the United States, Italy and Spain. T cells, B-cell-depleted T cells, or PBMCs provided the cDNA or gDNA that served as material.

Per the authors' pipeline: The authors estimated nucleated cell counts from reference gene primer amplification. The method was immunoSEQ multiplex PCR; TCRdb's version includes in-frame clones alone and lacks a portion of them. That table is the source of V, J and clone size, and D and trimming were worked out from the DNA. The repertoire holds some 250,000 clones, with 70% to 75% as singletons. Germline CDR1 SEHNR, CDR2 FQNEAQ (reference sequence). The CDR3 covers 14 residues. Trimming removed 5 bases at V and 0 bases at J, with 8 bases between. Specimen: peripheral blood. This TCR came from a woman at least 80 years old with acute or convalescent COVID-19. J is TRBJ1-3 and V is TRBV7-9; a weak D match, TRBD1 (5 bases). CDR3 DNA sequence: TGTGCCAGCAGCCGCACAGGCTCTGGAAACACCATATATTTT. Translating gives CASSRTGSGNTIYF.